This T cell receptor (beta chain) was sequenced during a study of cytomegalovirus exposure and HLA in healthy donors. Germline-derived CDR1 and CDR2 are LGHNA and YNFKEQ. V gave up 7 bases and J gave up 7 bases, with 16 bases separating them. This CDR3 contains 14 residues. 13 Jbeta primers and 60 Vbeta primers were used for the PCR. Profiling relied on immunoSEQ multiplex PCR, and the TCRdb table lists in-frame clones only, not all of them. Found here are over 130,000 clones, 65% to 85% of them singletons; the top ten hold approximately 2.4%. The chain uses TRBV4-2 and TRBJ2-2, with D possibly matching TRBD2 (6 bases). This sequence was found in a male donor in good health and CMV-seronegative. Sequencing was done on a sample of PBMCs. The CDR3 sequence: CASTRGLGHGELFF. DNA for the CDR3: TGTGCCAGCACCCGGGGACTGGGCCACGGGGAGCTGTTTTTT.